This TCR beta chain appears in the sequencing data of a study of T cell repertoires in cytomegalovirus infection. TCRdb ran MiXCR on the reads and lists one entry per CDR3 protein. The repertoire holds 120,000 to 150,000 distinct CDR3 sequences, with about 6.1% as singletons. This clonotype was counted at least ten times. V was clipped by 1 base and J by 5 bases, with 15 bases between them. The CDR3 length is 15 residues. Germline V gives CDR1 DFQATT, CDR2 SNEGSKA (reference sequence). Sequencing was performed on PBMCs. This chain connects TRBV20-1 to TRBJ2-1; D possibly corresponds to TRBD2 (6 bases). The clonotype was recovered from a human donor in good health (CMV status not recorded). Some clones in this sample may be carry-over from other donors' samples. The CDR3 region is CSARVEGTPDNEQFF. In DNA form, the CDR3 reads TGCAGTGCTAGAGTAGAGGGGACTCCCGACAATGAGCAGTTCTTC.